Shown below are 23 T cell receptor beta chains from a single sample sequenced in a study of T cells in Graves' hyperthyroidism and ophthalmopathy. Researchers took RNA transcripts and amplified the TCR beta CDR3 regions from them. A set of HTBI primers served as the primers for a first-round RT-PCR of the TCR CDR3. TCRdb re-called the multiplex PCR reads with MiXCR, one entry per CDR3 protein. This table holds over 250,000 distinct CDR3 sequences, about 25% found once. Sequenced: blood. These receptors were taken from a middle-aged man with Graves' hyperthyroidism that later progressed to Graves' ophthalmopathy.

CDR3 nucleotides: TGTGCCAGCAGCTTAGCACAGCAAGAGACCCAGTACTTC. It is translated as CASSLAQQETQYF. The rearrangement joins TRBV11-2 to TRBJ2-5; D is undetermined. The CDR3 has 13 amino acids. The V end lost 1 base, the J end lost 2 bases, and 5 bases lay between the germline ends. Looked up from germline, CDR1 is SGHAT and CDR2 is FQNNGV.

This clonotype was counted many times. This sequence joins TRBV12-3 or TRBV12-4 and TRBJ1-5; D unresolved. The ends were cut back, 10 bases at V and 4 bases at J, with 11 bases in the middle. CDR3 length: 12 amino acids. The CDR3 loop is CATRRENQPQHF. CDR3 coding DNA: TGTGCCACCCGACGGGAGAATCAGCCCCAGCATTTT.

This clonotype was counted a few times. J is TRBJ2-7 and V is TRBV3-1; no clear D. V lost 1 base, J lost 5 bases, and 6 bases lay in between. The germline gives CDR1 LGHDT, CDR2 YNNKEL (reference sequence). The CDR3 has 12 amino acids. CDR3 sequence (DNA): TGTGCCAGCAGCCAAGCGCCGAACGAGCAGTACTTC. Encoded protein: CASSQAPNEQYF.

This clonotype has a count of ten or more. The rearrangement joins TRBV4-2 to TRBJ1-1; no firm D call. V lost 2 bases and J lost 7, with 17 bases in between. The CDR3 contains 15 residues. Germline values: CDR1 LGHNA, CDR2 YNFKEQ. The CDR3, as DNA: TGTGCCAGCAGCCAAAGCCGTTCTCGACCGGATGAAGCTTTCTTT. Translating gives CASSQSRSRPDEAFF.

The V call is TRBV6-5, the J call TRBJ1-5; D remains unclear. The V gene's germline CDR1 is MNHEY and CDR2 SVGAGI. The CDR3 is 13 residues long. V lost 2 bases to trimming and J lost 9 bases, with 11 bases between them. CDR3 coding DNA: TGTGCCAGCAGTTACGCGCAGGTGCTGCCCCAGCATTTT. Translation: CASSYAQVLPQHF.

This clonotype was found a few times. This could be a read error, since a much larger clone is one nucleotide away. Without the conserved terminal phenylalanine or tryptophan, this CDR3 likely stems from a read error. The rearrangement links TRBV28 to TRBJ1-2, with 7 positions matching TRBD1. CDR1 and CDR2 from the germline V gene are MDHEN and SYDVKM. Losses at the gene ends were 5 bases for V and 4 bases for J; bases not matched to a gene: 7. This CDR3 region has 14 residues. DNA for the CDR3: TGTGCCAGCAGTCCCGACAGGGTCGCCTATGGCTACACCCTC. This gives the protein CASSPDRVAYGYTL.

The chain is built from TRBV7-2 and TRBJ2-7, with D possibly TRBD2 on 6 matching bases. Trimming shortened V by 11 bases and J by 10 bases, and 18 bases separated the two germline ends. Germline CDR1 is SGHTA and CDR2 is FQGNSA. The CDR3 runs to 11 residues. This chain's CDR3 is CAQRGKGDQYF. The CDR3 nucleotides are TGTGCCCAACGGGGGAAAGGCGACCAGTACTTC.

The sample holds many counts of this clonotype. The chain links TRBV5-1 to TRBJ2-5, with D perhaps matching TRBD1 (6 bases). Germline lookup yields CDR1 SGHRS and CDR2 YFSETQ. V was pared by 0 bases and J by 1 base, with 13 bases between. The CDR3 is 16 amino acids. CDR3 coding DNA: TGCGCCAGCAGCTTGGAGGTGATGGACAGCCAAGAGACCCAGTACTTC. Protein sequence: CASSLEVMDSQETQYF.

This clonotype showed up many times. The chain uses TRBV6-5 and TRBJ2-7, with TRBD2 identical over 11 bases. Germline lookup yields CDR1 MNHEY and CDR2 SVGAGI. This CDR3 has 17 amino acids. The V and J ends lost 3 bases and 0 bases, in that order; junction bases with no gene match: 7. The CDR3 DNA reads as TGTGCCAGCAGTTATCTCCGGACTAGCGGGCACTCCTACGAGCAGTACTTC. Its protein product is CASSYLRTSGHSYEQYF.

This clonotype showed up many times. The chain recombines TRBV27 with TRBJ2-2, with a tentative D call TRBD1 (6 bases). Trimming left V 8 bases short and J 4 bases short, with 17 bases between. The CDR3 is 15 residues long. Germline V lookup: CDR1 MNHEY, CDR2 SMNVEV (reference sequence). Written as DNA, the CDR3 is TGTGCCAGCGGCGGTGGGGGCCGGGGCACCGGGGAGCTGTTTTTT. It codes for CASGGGGRGTGELFF.

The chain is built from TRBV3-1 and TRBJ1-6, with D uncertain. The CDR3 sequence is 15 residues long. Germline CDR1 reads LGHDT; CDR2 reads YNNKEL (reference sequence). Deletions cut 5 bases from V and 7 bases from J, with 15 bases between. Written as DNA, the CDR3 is TGTGCCAGCAGCTTTCGAAGGGCGGGGAATTCACCCCTCCACTTT. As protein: CASSFRRAGNSPLHF.

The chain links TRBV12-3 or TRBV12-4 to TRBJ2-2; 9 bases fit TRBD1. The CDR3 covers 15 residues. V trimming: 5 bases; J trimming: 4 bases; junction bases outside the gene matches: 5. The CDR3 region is CASSAGQGSTGELFF. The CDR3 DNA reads TGTGCCAGCAGTGCGGGACAGGGATCCACCGGGGAGCTGTTTTTT.

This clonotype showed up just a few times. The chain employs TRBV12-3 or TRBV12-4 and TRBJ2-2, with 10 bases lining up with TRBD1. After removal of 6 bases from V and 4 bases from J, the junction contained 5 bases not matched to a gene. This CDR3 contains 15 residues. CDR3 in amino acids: CASRTGGSGTGELFF. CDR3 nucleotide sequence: TGTGCCAGCAGGACAGGGGGCTCTGGCACCGGGGAGCTGTTTTTT.

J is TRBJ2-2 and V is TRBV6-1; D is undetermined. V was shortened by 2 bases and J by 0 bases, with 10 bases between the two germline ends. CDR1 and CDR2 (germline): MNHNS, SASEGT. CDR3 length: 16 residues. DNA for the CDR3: TGTGCCAGCAGTGAACGTGACGGAGCGAACACCGGGGAGCTGTTTTTT. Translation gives CASSERDGANTGELFF.

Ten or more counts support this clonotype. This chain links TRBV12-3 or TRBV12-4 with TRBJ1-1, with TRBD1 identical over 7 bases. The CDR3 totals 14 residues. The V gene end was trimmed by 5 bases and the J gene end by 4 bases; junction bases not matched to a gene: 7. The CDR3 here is CASSPPGQTTEAFF. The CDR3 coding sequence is TGTGCCAGCAGTCCACCGGGACAGACCACTGAAGCTTTCTTT.

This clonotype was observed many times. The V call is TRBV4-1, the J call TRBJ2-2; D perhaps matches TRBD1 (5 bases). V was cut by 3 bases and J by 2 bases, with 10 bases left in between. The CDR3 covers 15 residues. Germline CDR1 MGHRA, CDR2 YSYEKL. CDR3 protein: CASSQTEINTGELFF. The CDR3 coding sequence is TGCGCCAGCAGCCAGACAGAGATTAACACCGGGGAGCTGTTTTTT.

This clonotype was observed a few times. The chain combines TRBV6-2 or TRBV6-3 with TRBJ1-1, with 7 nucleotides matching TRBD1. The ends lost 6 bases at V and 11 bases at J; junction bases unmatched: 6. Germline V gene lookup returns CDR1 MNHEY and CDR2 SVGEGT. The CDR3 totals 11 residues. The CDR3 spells CASSKGARAFF. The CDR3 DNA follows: TGTGCCAGCAGCAAGGGGGCACGGGCTTTCTTT.

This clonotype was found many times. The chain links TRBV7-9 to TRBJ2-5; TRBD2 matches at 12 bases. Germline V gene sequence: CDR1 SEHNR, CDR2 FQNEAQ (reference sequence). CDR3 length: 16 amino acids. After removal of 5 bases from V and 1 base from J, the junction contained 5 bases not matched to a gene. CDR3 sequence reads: CASSLWGLAGQETQYF. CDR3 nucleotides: TGTGCCAGCAGCCTATGGGGACTAGCGGGCCAAGAGACCCAGTACTTC. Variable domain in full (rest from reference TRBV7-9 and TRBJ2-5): DTGVSQNPRHKITKRGQNVTFRCDPISEHNRLYWYRQTLGQGPEFLTYFQNEAQLEKSRLLSDRFSAERPKGSFSTLEIQRTEQGDSAMYLCASSLWGLAGQETQYFGPGTRLLVL.

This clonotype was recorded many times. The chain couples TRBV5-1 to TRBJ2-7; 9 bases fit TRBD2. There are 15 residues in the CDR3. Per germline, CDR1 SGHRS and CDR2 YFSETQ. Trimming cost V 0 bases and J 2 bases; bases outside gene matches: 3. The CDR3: CASSLEGLAAYEQYF. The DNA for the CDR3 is TGCGCCAGCAGCTTGGAGGGACTAGCAGCCTACGAGCAGTACTTC.

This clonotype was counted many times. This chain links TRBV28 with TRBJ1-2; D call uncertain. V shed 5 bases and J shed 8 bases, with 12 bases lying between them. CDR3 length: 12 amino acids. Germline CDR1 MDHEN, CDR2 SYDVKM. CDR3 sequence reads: CASSLPRQGYTF. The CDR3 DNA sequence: TGTGCCAGCAGTCTCCCCCGCCAAGGCTACACCTTC.

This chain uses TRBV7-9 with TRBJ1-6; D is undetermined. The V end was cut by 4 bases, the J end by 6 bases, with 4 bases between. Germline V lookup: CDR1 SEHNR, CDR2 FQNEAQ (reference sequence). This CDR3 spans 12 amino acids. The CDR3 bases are TGTGCCAGCAGCTCCGTTAATTCACCCCTCCACTTT. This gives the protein CASSSVNSPLHF.

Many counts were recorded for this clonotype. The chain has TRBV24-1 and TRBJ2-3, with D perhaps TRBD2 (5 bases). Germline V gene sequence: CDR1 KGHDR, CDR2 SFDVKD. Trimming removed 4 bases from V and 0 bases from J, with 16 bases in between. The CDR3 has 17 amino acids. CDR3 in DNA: TGTGCCACCAGTGACCCTCTCCGGGGTGCGAGCACAGATACGCAGTATTTT. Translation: CATSDPLRGASTDTQYF.

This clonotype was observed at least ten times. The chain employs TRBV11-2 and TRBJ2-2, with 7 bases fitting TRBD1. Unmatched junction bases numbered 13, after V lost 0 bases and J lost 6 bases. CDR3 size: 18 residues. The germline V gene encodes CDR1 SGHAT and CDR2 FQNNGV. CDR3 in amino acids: CASSLDFLGRQGAGELFF. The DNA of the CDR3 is TGTGCCAGCAGCTTAGATTTTTTAGGGAGACAGGGAGCCGGGGAGCTGTTTTTT.